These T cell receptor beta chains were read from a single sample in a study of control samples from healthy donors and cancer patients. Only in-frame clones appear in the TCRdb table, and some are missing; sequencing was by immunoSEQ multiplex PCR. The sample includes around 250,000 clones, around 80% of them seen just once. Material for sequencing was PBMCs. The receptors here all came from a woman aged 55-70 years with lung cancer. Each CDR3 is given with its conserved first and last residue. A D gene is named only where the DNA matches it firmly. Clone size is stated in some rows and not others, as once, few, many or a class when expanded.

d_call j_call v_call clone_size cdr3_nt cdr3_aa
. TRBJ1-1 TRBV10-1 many TGCGCCAGCAGTGAGGGGGGACTGAACACTGAAGCTTTCTTT CASSEGGLNTEAFF
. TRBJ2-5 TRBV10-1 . TGCGCCAGCAGTGAACCCCCGGGGCTGGAGACCCAGTACTTC CASSEPPGLETQYF
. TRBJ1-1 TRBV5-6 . TGTGCCAGCAGCTTGGGGTACCACCAAGGGACTGAAGCTTTCTTT CASSLGYHQGTEAFF
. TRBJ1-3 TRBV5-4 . TGTGCCAGCAGCTTTGGGGTCTCTGGAAACACCATATATTTT CASSFGVSGNTIYF
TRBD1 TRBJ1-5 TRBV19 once TGTGCCAGTAGTAGCCCGGGACAGGGGGATCAGCCCCAGCATTTT CASSSPGQGDQPQHF
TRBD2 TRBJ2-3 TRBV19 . TGTGCCAGTAGAGTAGCGGGAGGGTCAGATACGCAGTATTTT CASRVAGGSDTQYF
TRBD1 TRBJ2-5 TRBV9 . TGTGCCAGCAGCCTCACGGGACAGGGGAAGACCCAGTACTTC CASSLTGQGKTQYF
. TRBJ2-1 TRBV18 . TGTGCCAGCTCACCACCACTGAAACAGCAGTTCTTC CASSPPLKQQFF
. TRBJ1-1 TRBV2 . TGTGCCAGCAGTAAACCGGGTGGCACTGAAGCTTTCTTT CASSKPGGTEAFF
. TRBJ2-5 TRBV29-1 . TGCAGCGTTGAGGAAGTAGGAGAGACCCAGTACTTC CSVEEVGETQYF
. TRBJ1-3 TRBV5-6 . TGTGCCAGCAGCCCTACGGGAGGAAACACCATATATTTT CASSPTGGNTIYF
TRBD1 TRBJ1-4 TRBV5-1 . TGCGCCAGCAGCCCCGGGACAGGGGGAACTCGGGTTGGGGAAAAACTGTTTTTT CASSPGTGGTRVGEKLFF